The 10 T cell receptor beta chains below were found in one sample sequenced in a study of vaccination effects on CD4 cells after COVID-19. Expansion with viral peptide pools was applied to antigen-specific CD4+ T cells by the ViraFEST assay prior to sequencing. CD4+ T cells were isolated after approximately 10 days of culture. Either the BNT162b2 or mRNA-1273 vaccine was given to participants in two doses. The data were produced by immunoSEQ multiplex PCR, yet TCRdb's version contains in-frame clones alone and is incomplete. The sample carries 30,000 to 40,000 clones, less than 80% recorded once. Their recognized antigens are unknown. Material: CD4+ T cells from PBMCs cultured with SARS-CoV-2 spike peptides, obtained after COVID-19 vaccination. The source is a human donor who received a COVID-19 vaccine.

This chain links TRBV27 with TRBJ2-7, with 10 bases matching TRBD2. Trimming removed 6 bases from V and 2 bases from J; junction bases left unmatched: 13. The CDR3 is 17 residues long. In germline, CDR1 is MNHEY, CDR2 SMNVEV (reference sequence). CDR3 in amino acids: CASSPRGLAGATYEQYF. CDR3 coding DNA: TGTGCCAGCAGCCCGAGAGGGCTAGCGGGGGCCACCTACGAGCAGTACTTC.

V usage is TRBV2 and J usage is TRBJ1-1; possibly TRBD1 for D (6 bases). The V gene lost 7 bases and the J gene lost 3 bases, with 12 bases spanning the gap. Germline CDR1 SNHLY, CDR2 FYNNEI. The CDR3 has 13 amino acids. DNA for the CDR3: TGTGCCAGCAAGGGGGATAGGGACACTGAAGCTTTCTTT. Its protein is CASKGDRDTEAFF.

This chain uses TRBV29-1 with TRBJ2-7, with a weak D call TRBD1 (5 bases). The V end lost 6 bases, the J end lost 6 bases, and 15 bases lay between the germline ends. The germline V gene has CDR1 SQVTM and CDR2 ANQGSEA. The CDR3 runs 12 residues. The CDR3 region has the DNA TGCAGCGTCGAACCCAGGCAGGGCGAGCAGTACTTC. This codes for CSVEPRQGEQYF.

The chain is built from TRBV5-1 and TRBJ2-1, with TRBD1 identical over 9 bases. From germline, CDR1 is SGHRS and CDR2 YFSETQ. This CDR3 spans 15 amino acids. Losses at the gene ends were 0 bases for V and 6 bases for J; bases not matched to a gene: 4. The CDR3 loop reads CASSLVGTGLNEQFF. In nucleotides, the CDR3 is TGCGCCAGCAGCTTGGTCGGGACAGGGCTCAATGAGCAGTTCTTC. Based on the CDR3 plus reference TRBV5-1 and TRBJ2-1, the full variable domain is KAGVTQTPRYLIKTRGQQVTLSCSPISGHRSVSWYQQTPGQGLQFLFEYFSETQRNKGNFPGRFSGRQFSNSRSEMNVSTLELGDSALYLCASSLVGTGLNEQFFGPGTRLTVL.

This clone appeared a single time. The rearrangement joins TRBV2 to TRBJ2-7; TRBD2 agrees at 8 bases. The CDR3 loop spans 13 amino acids. Losses at the gene ends were 6 bases for V and 2 bases for J; bases not matched to a gene: 3. Germline-derived CDR1 and CDR2 are SNHLY and FYNNEI. The chain's CDR3 is CASSAGGPYEQYF. As DNA, the CDR3 is TGTGCCAGCAGCGCGGGGGGCCCCTACGAGCAGTACTTC.

V and J are TRBV5-1 and TRBJ2-2; D remains ambiguous. The CDR3 totals 13 residues. The germline CDR1 and CDR2 sequences are SGHRS and YFSETQ. The V gene lost 4 bases and the J gene lost 5 bases, with 9 bases spanning the gap. CDR3 nucleotides: TGCGCCAGCAGCCCCTCGGGTACCGGGGAGCTGTTTTTT. Its protein is CASSPSGTGELFF.

V is TRBV4-1 and J is TRBJ1-2, with TRBD1 as a possible D gene (6 bases). The ends were cut back, 1 base at V and 3 bases at J, with 15 bases in the middle. The CDR3 extends over 16 amino acids. Germline CDR1 reads MGHRA; CDR2 reads YSYEKL. The CDR3 sequence is CASSQVVRGRDYGYTF. For the CDR3, the DNA is TGCGCCAGCAGCCAAGTAGTCCGGGGGCGAGACTATGGCTACACCTTC.

J is TRBJ1-4 and V is TRBV18; a possible D gene is TRBD1 (5 bases). Germline values: CDR1 KGHSH, CDR2 LQKENI. The CDR3 has 16 residues. V was pared by 5 bases and J by 2 bases, with 15 bases between. Written as DNA, the CDR3 is TGTGCCAGCTCAGCCGCGGGGGGATCGACTAATGAAAAACTGTTTTTT. Its protein product is CASSAAGGSTNEKLFF.

CDR3 region: CASSLQDYEQYF. The CDR3 bases are TGTGCCAGCAGCTTACAAGACTACGAGCAGTACTTC. The chain recombines TRBV7-9 with TRBJ2-7, with D hard to call. The CDR3 runs to 12 residues. CDR1 and CDR2 (germline): SEHNR, FQNEAQ (reference sequence). Trimming took 2 bases from V and 3 from J, leaving 5 bases between them. Combining the CDR3 with reference TRBV7-9 and TRBJ2-7 gives the whole variable domain DTGVSQNPRHKITKRGQNVTFRCDPISEHNRLYWYRQTLGQGPEFLTYFQNEAQLEKSRLLSDRFSAERPKGSFSTLEIQRTEQGDSAMYLCASSLQDYEQYFGPGTRLTVT.

The chain joins TRBV6-4 to TRBJ2-7, with 7 bases that match TRBD1. The CDR3 is 14 residues long. CDR1 is MRHNA, CDR2 SNTAGT, per germline. Trimming at V came to 4 bases and at J to 2 bases, leaving 5 bases not matched to a gene. CDR3 loop: CASSAGQVTYEQYF. CDR3 nucleotides: TGTGCCAGCAGTGCAGGACAGGTAACCTACGAGCAGTACTTC.